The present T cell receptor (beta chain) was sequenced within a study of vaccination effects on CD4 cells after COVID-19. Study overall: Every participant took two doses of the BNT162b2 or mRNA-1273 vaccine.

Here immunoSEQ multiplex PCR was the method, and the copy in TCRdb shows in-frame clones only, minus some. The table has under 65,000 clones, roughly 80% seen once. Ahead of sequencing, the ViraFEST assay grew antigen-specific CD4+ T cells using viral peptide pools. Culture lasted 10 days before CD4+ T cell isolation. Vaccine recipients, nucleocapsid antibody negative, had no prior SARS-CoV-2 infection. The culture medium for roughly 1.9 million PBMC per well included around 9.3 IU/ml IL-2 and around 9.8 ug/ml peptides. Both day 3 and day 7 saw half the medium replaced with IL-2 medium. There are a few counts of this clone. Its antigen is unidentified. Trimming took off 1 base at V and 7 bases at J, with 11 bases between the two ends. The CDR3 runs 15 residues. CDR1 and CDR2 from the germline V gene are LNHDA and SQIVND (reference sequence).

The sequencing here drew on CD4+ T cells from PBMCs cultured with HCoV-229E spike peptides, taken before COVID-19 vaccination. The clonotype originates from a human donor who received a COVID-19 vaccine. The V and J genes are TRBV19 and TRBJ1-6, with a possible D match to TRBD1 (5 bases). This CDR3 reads CASSIVRDGNSPLHF. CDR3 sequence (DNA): TGTGCCAGTAGTATAGTGCGGGACGGGAATTCACCCCTCCACTTT.